This TCR beta chain was found in a study of T cells in Graves' hyperthyroidism and ophthalmopathy. This clonotype was counted many times. RNA transcripts provided the source from which TCR beta CDR3 regions were amplified. Researchers ran a first-round RT-PCR on the TCR CDR3 using the HTBI primer set. A single record per CDR3 protein comes from TCRdb applying MiXCR to the multiplex PCR reads. Of some 560,000 distinct CDR3 sequences in the sample, around a sixth were seen once. CDR1 is DFQATT, CDR2 SNEGSKA, per germline (reference sequence). V was shortened by 0 bases and J by 3 bases, with 9 bases between the two germline ends. The CDR3 runs 13 residues.

This chain joins TRBV20-1 and TRBJ2-7; tentatively, D is TRBD1 (6 bases). Sequences were obtained from blood. This TCR derives from a woman in her 30s with Graves' hyperthyroidism. CDR3 in amino acids: CSARDSDSYEQYF. In nucleotides, the CDR3 is TGCAGTGCTAGAGACTCGGACAGCTACGAGCAGTACTTC.